These T cell receptor beta chains were read from a single sample in a study of blood T cell repertoires in COVID-19. The protocol was immunoSEQ multiplex PCR, while the TCRdb copy is restricted to in-frame clones and leaves out a portion. Here the sample spans approximately 210,000 clones, roughly 84% being singletons. Sequenced sample: peripheral blood. The receptors originated from an elderly woman with acute or convalescent COVID-19. Each CDR3 is given with its conserved first and last residue. A D gene is named only where the DNA matches it firmly. Only some rows state a clone size, as once, few, many or a class for expanded clones.

D gene: .
clone size: .
J gene: TRBJ2-3
V gene: TRBV5-1
CDR3 protein: CASSRGGTDTQYF
CDR3 DNA: TGCGCCAGCAGCCGGGGAGGCACAGATACGCAGTATTTT

D gene: .
clone size: .
J gene: TRBJ2-1
V gene: TRBV18
CDR3 protein: CASSKLSDRNEQFF
CDR3 DNA: TGTGCCAGCTCAAAACTCTCTGACAGAAATGAGCAGTTCTTC

D gene: TRBD2
clone size: .
J gene: TRBJ2-1
V gene: TRBV24-1
CDR3 protein: CATSDLRLASYNEQFF
CDR3 DNA: TGTGCCACCAGTGATTTACGACTAGCGTCGTACAATGAGCAGTTCTTC

D gene: .
clone size: once
J gene: TRBJ2-3
V gene: TRBV19
CDR3 protein: CASRSLSTDTQYF
CDR3 DNA: TGTGCCAGCAGGTCCCTTAGCACAGATACGCAGTATTTT

D gene: .
clone size: .
J gene: TRBJ2-7
V gene: TRBV29-1
CDR3 protein: CSVVGAYEQYF
CDR3 DNA: TGCAGCGTTGTAGGGGCCTACGAGCAGTACTTC

D gene: TRBD1
clone size: .
J gene: TRBJ2-5
V gene: TRBV11-1
CDR3 protein: CASSLGGASETQYF
CDR3 DNA: TGTGCCAGCAGTCTAGGGGGCGCGTCGGAGACCCAGTACTTC

D gene: TRBD1
clone size: .
J gene: TRBJ1-2
V gene: TRBV12-3/TRBV12-4
CDR3 protein: CASSFDRAHGYTF
CDR3 DNA: TGTGCCAGCAGCTTCGACAGGGCCCATGGCTACACCTTC

D gene: .
clone size: .
J gene: TRBJ1-5
V gene: TRBV27
CDR3 protein: CASRRGSNQPQHF
CDR3 DNA: TGTGCCAGCAGACGGGGGAGCAATCAGCCCCAGCATTTT

D gene: TRBD1
clone size: .
J gene: TRBJ1-5
V gene: TRBV18
CDR3 protein: CASSQGQGGQPQHF
CDR3 DNA: TGTGCCAGCTCCCAAGGACAGGGAGGTCAGCCCCAGCATTTT

D gene: TRBD1
clone size: .
J gene: TRBJ1-4
V gene: TRBV19
CDR3 protein: CASSDRAAGNEKLFF
CDR3 DNA: TGTGCCAGTAGTGACAGGGCCGCGGGCAATGAAAAACTGTTTTTT

D gene: .
clone size: few
J gene: TRBJ1-2
V gene: TRBV30
CDR3 protein: CACRDGYTF
CDR3 DNA: TGTGCCTGCAGGGATGGCTACACCTTC

D gene: .
clone size: .
J gene: TRBJ2-5
V gene: TRBV28
CDR3 protein: CASSLGGSETQYF
CDR3 DNA: TGTGCCAGCAGTTTGGGGGGTTCAGAGACCCAGTACTTC

D gene: TRBD1
clone size: .
J gene: TRBJ1-1
V gene: TRBV29-1
CDR3 protein: CSVEVLGQSPTEAFF
CDR3 DNA: TGCAGCGTTGAAGTCTTGGGACAGTCTCCCACTGAAGCTTTCTTT

D gene: TRBD1
clone size: .
J gene: TRBJ2-7
V gene: TRBV6-2/TRBV6-3
CDR3 protein: CASSYEDRGGYEQYF
CDR3 DNA: TGTGCCAGCAGTTACGAGGACAGGGGCGGGTACGAGCAGTACTTC

D gene: .
clone size: .
J gene: TRBJ1-6
V gene: TRBV3-1/TRBV3-2
CDR3 protein: CASSSTFQGIHSPLHF
CDR3 DNA: TGTGCCAGCAGCAGTACCTTCCAGGGGATTCATTCACCCCTCCACTTT

D gene: .
clone size: .
J gene: TRBJ2-7
V gene: TRBV7-8
CDR3 protein: CASSLRLQGRYGYEQYF
CDR3 DNA: TGTGCCAGCAGCTTGCGGCTACAGGGAAGGTACGGCTACGAGCAGTACTTC

D gene: .
clone size: .
J gene: TRBJ1-6
V gene: TRBV9
CDR3 protein: CASSPGVSYNSPLHF
CDR3 DNA: TGTGCCAGCAGCCCCGGTGTCTCCTATAATTCACCCCTCCACTTT

D gene: TRBD1
clone size: few
J gene: TRBJ1-2
V gene: TRBV6-2/TRBV6-3
CDR3 protein: CASSYVPGQINYGYTF
CDR3 DNA: TGTGCCAGCAGTTACGTGCCGGGACAGATTAACTATGGCTACACCTTC

D gene: .
clone size: few
J gene: TRBJ1-1
V gene: TRBV29-1
CDR3 protein: CSVSQGAAGAFF
CDR3 DNA: TGCAGCGTCTCACAGGGAGCTGCTGGGGCTTTCTTT

D gene: TRBD1
clone size: once
J gene: TRBJ1-2
V gene: TRBV14
CDR3 protein: CASSQDMLDRAGGYTF
CDR3 DNA: TGTGCCAGCAGCCAAGATATGCTCGACAGGGCTGGAGGCTACACCTTC

D gene: TRBD1
clone size: .
J gene: TRBJ2-3
V gene: TRBV10-3
CDR3 protein: CAISEAPGQGAGDTQYF
CDR3 DNA: TGTGCCATCAGTGAGGCACCGGGACAGGGGGCAGGAGATACGCAGTATTTT

D gene: .
clone size: few
J gene: TRBJ1-2
V gene: TRBV11-3
CDR3 protein: CASSQGSNYGYTF
CDR3 DNA: TGTGCCAGCAGCCAGGGGTCAAACTATGGCTACACCTTC

D gene: .
clone size: .
J gene: TRBJ1-6
V gene: TRBV6-2/TRBV6-3
CDR3 protein: CASSEGDQRSSYNSPLHF
CDR3 DNA: TGTGCCAGCAGCGAGGGAGATCAACGGTCCTCCTATAATTCACCCCTCCACTTT

D gene: TRBD1
clone size: .
J gene: TRBJ2-5
V gene: TRBV11-3
CDR3 protein: CASSSGTGAFGETQYF
CDR3 DNA: TGTGCCAGCAGCTCTGGGACAGGGGCATTTGGGGAGACCCAGTACTTC

D gene: .
clone size: once
J gene: TRBJ1-6
V gene: TRBV18
CDR3 protein: CASSPTEEGSPLHF
CDR3 DNA: TGTGCCAGCTCACCTACCGAGGAAGGCTCACCCCTCCACTTT

D gene: .
clone size: .
J gene: TRBJ1-1
V gene: TRBV3-1/TRBV3-2
CDR3 protein: CASSRKELNTEAFF
CDR3 DNA: TGTGCCAGCAGCCGTAAGGAGTTGAACACTGAAGCTTTCTTT